The 22 T cell receptor beta chains below all came from one sample that was sequenced in a study of neurological immune-mediated disorders. TCRdb analysed the 5' RACE reads with MiXCR anew, one entry per CDR3 protein. The repertoire includes around 64,000 distinct CDR3 sequences, 2.5% to 4% of them detected once, and about 5.5% sits in the top ten. Sequencing used PBMCs. These receptors originate from a woman aged 45-60 years with multiple sclerosis.

This clonotype was observed at least ten times. The chain links TRBV7-2 to TRBJ2-7; 7 positions agree with TRBD1. Germline V gene data show CDR1 as SGHTA and CDR2 as FQGNSA. With V trimmed by 1 base and J by 4 bases, 7 bases remained unmatched. The CDR3 covers 15 residues. The CDR3: CASSLGGGSGYEQYF. As DNA, the CDR3 is TGTGCCAGCAGCTTAGGAGGGGGCAGCGGTTACGAGCAGTACTTC.

There are many counts of this clonotype. This rearrangement joins TRBV12-3 or TRBV12-4 to TRBJ1-3; maybe TRBD1 (5 bases). This CDR3 comprises 15 residues. Deletions cut 3 bases from V and 0 bases from J, with 9 bases between. The DNA of the CDR3 is TGTGCCAGCAGTTTGTCGGGGGTCTCTGGAAACACCATATATTTT. It specifies CASSLSGVSGNTIYF.

About this clonotype itself: It may be a read error: a sequence one base away is much more abundant. This chain joins TRBV7-6 and TRBJ2-5; TRBD1 or TRBD2 may be the D gene (6 bases each). V shed 5 bases and J shed 4 bases, with 17 bases lying between them. The CDR3 is 15 amino acids. Germline values: CDR1 SGHVS, CDR2 FNYEAQ. CDR3 nucleotides: TGTGCCAGCAGCGAACCCCTCAGGGGAGGAGAGACCCAGTACTTC. Amino acid sequence: CASSEPLRGGETQYF.

Concerning this clonotype itself: A read error is possible here, since a much larger clone lies one base away. V usage is TRBV29-1 and J usage is TRBJ1-5; D may be TRBD1 (6 bases). The CDR3 is made up of 13 amino acids. V shed 7 bases and J shed 6 bases, with 16 bases lying between them. Germline CDR1 is SQVTM and CDR2 is ANQGSEA. The CDR3 protein is CSANLQGGQPQHF. The CDR3 region has the DNA TGCAGCGCCAACCTACAGGGAGGTCAGCCCCAGCATTTT.

This clonotype turned up a few times. The J gene is TRBJ2-1, the V gene TRBV19; unclear D gene. Germline-derived CDR1 and CDR2 are LNHDA and SQIVND (reference sequence). V lost 10 bases and J 5 bases, leaving 6 bases between the germline ends. The length of the CDR3 is 10 residues. CDR3 region: CATANNEQFF. CDR3 DNA: TGTGCCACCGCGAACAATGAGCAGTTCTTC.

This clonotype was detected ten times or more. The gene calls are TRBV20-1 and TRBJ2-5; 8 bases are shared with TRBD1. The V gene end was trimmed by 6 bases and the J gene end by 5 bases; junction bases not matched to a gene: 11. Germline V gene data show CDR1 as DFQATT and CDR2 as SNEGSKA (reference sequence). The CDR3 spans 14 residues. In DNA form, the CDR3 reads TGCAGTGCCTTTAACCCGGGACAGGCCGAGACCCAGTACTTC. This gives the protein CSAFNPGQAETQYF.

This clonotype has a count of ten or more. The CDR3 DNA reads as TGTGCCAGCAGCTGGATCTATGGCTACACCTTC. This sequence encodes CASSWIYGYTF. V usage is TRBV12-3 or TRBV12-4 and J usage is TRBJ1-2; D is uncertain. V was cut by 6 bases and J by 4 bases, with 6 bases left in between. The CDR3 consists of 11 residues.

This clonotype was counted ten times or more. The chain uses TRBV12-3 or TRBV12-4 and TRBJ2-7; 10 positions agree with TRBD2. This CDR3 comprises 14 residues. Trimming cost V 3 bases and J 5 bases; bases outside gene matches: 4. The CDR3 DNA follows: TGTGCCAGCAGTTTCCTAGCGGGAGCAAACGAGCAGTACTTC. Protein: CASSFLAGANEQYF.

This clonotype was picked up many times. The chain employs TRBV5-6 and TRBJ2-5; TRBD2 is a possible D gene (6 bases). The CDR3 totals 14 residues. The germline V and J ends were trimmed by 0 bases and 5 bases, with 11 bases remaining between them. Germline V CDR1 and CDR2: SGHDT, YYEEEE. The CDR3 DNA reads as TGTGCCAGCAGCTTGGTAGCGGTCGGGGAGACCCAGTACTTC. Translated: CASSLVAVGETQYF.

The table lists this clonotype with many counts. The V and J genes are TRBV20-1 and TRBJ2-4; TRBD1 agrees at 8 bases. The germline CDR1 and CDR2 sequences are DFQATT and SNEGSKA (reference sequence). This CDR3 spans 12 amino acids. After removal of 2 bases from V and 7 bases from J, the junction contained 1 base not matched to a gene. CDR3 nucleotide sequence: TGCAGTGCTAGAAGGACAGGGAACATTCAGTACTTC. Protein product: CSARRTGNIQYF.

This clonotype was detected many times. The chain joins TRBV12-3 or TRBV12-4 to TRBJ2-2, with D possibly called TRBD1 or TRBD2 (5 bases each). The CDR3 has 14 residues. V was pared by 11 bases and J by 2 bases, with 15 bases between. CDR3 sequence: CACRARDNTGELFF. CDR3 coding DNA: TGTGCCTGCCGAGCCAGGGACAACACCGGGGAGCTGTTTTTT.

This clonotype was counted many times. V usage is TRBV7-9 and J usage is TRBJ2-1, with D possibly matching TRBD2 (5 bases). Germline V gives CDR1 SEHNR, CDR2 FQNEAQ (reference sequence). The CDR3 runs 16 residues. Trimming pared 5 bases from V and 10 bases from J, leaving 24 bases between. CDR3 nucleotides: TGTGCCAGCAGCCCCCCGGGGTCTAGGCCCTCACGGGAGCAGTTCTTC. Its translation is CASSPPGSRPSREQFF. Together with reference TRBV7-9 and TRBJ2-1, the CDR3 gives the full variable domain: DTGVSQNPRHKITKRGQNVTFRCDPISEHNRLYWYRQTLGQGPEFLTYFQNEAQLEKSRLLSDRFSAERPKGSFSTLEIQRTEQGDSAMYLCASSPPGSRPSREQFFGPGTRLTVL.

This clonotype was counted ten times or more. The J gene is TRBJ1-6, the V gene TRBV6-5; 7 bases agree with TRBD1. The V gene end was trimmed by 6 bases and the J gene end by 1 base; junction bases not matched to a gene: 9. The CDR3 has 17 amino acids. The V gene's germline CDR1 is MNHEY and CDR2 SVGAGI. CDR3 residues: CASSRTGVGSYNSPLHF. The DNA for the CDR3 is TGTGCCAGCAGCCGCACAGGGGTAGGGTCCTATAATTCACCCCTCCACTTT.

The genes are TRBV21-1 and TRBJ2-1; the table's D call, TRBD1, has no DNA check behind it. TRBV21-1 is a pseudogene. This CDR3 is built from 18 residues. CDR3 region: CASIIIADRDRVYNEQFF. The CDR3 coding sequence is TGTGCCAGCATTATCATTGCCGATCGGGACAGGGTTTACAATGAGCAGTTCTTC.

This clonotype was counted only a few times. A read error may account for a junction end that differs from germline. This rearrangement joins TRBV12-3 or TRBV12-4 to TRBJ1-6; D remains ambiguous. CDR3 length equals 13 residues. The CDR3 nucleotides are TGTGCCAGCAACGGGATAGGGAATTCAACCCTCAACTTT. It codes for CASNGIGNSTLNF.

Ten or more counts support this clonotype. The junction and the germline gene differ at one end; a read error may be behind it. The J gene is TRBJ2-5, the V gene TRBV11-3; D not certain. The V gene's germline CDR1 is SGHNT and CDR2 YENEEA. The CDR3 is made up of 12 amino acids. CDR3 region: CPSRNPQETQYF. CDR3 DNA sequence: TGTCCCAGCAGAAATCCCCAAGAGACCCAGTACTTC.

Many counts were recorded for this clonotype. The V call is TRBV5-1, the J call TRBJ1-5; TRBD1 is a possible D gene (6 bases). The germline V gene has CDR1 SGHRS and CDR2 YFSETQ. The CDR3 consists of 14 residues. V gave up 4 bases and J gave up 4 bases, with 12 bases separating them. The CDR3 region has the DNA TGCGCCAGCAGCCCACAGGGAAATAATCAGCCCCAGCATTTT. Amino acids: CASSPQGNNQPQHF.

This clonotype was counted many times. The J gene is TRBJ1-5, the V gene TRBV18, with D unclear. V lost 0 bases and J lost 0, with 9 bases in between. The germline V gene encodes CDR1 KGHSH and CDR2 LQKENI. The CDR3 extends over 16 amino acids. In nucleotides, the CDR3 is TGTGCCAGCTCACCACCGATGAGGGATAGCAATCAGCCCCAGCATTTT. It encodes CASSPPMRDSNQPQHF.

Points on this clonotype: The missing conserved phenylalanine or tryptophan at the end of this CDR3 makes a read error likely. J is TRBJ2-7 and V is TRBV7-2; D gene unclear. Looked up from germline, CDR1 is SGHTA and CDR2 is FQGNSA. Between the trimmed V and J ends, which lost 3 bases and 3 bases, there was a span of 9 bases. This CDR3 region has 13 residues. CDR3 sequence reads: CASSLGFYYEQYN. CDR3 DNA: TGTGCCAGCAGCTTGGGCTTTTACTACGAGCAGTACAAC.

This clonotype was counted ten times or more. The chain has TRBV19 and TRBJ2-1, with TRBD2 matching 9 bases. The germline gives CDR1 LNHDA, CDR2 SQIVND (reference sequence). V was clipped by 3 bases and J by 4 bases; unmatched bases: 13. The CDR3 contains 18 residues. The CDR3 reads CASSIMLAGPERYNEQFF. The CDR3 bases are TGTGCCAGTAGTATTATGCTAGCGGGACCTGAACGTTACAATGAGCAGTTCTTC.

This clonotype was seen at least ten times. This chain links TRBV5-5 with TRBJ2-7, with D tentatively TRBD2 (5 bases). The CDR3 runs 16 residues. CDR1 is SGHKS, CDR2 YYEKEE, per germline (reference sequence). The ends were cut back, 0 bases at V and 1 base at J, with 14 bases in the middle. The CDR3: CASSLGPPGGSYEQYF. The DNA of the CDR3 is TGTGCCAGCAGCTTGGGGCCCCCCGGAGGATCCTACGAGCAGTACTTC.

The V gene is TRBV19, the J gene TRBJ2-7; 8 bases agree with TRBD1. J gave up 1 base and V 3 bases, and 8 bases lay outside the gene matches. Germline CDR1 is LNHDA and CDR2 is SQIVND (reference sequence). This CDR3 is 16 amino acids long. The CDR3 reads CASSMGTGGGSYEQYF. In nucleotides, the CDR3 is TGTGCCAGTAGTATGGGGACAGGAGGGGGTTCCTACGAGCAGTACTTC.